This TCR beta chain stems from a study of T cell repertoires in cytomegalovirus infection. On the study more broadly: Public TCR beta signatures indicated both CMV infection and matching HLA type. Overall study findings and caveats: Dominating the ex vivo response were TCR beta clonotypes that were CMV-specific and HLA-C-restricted.

TCRdb itself ran the reads through MiXCR, one entry per CDR3 protein. Here the sample spans tens of thousands of distinct CDR3 sequences, more than 20% being singletons. Worth noting for this clonotype: No antigen is known for it.

The sequence was collected from a human donor in good health (CMV status not recorded). Some clones in this sample may be carry-over from other donors' samples. Sequenced sample: PBMCs, sequenced either directly or after in vitro stimulation (not recorded which).

CDR3 residues: CASSLFPDIAFF. The CDR3 nucleotides read TGTGCCAGCAGTTTATTTCCCGATATAGCTTTCTTT. This chain joins TRBV12-3 or TRBV12-4 and TRBJ1-1, with unresolved D. CDR3 length: 12 amino acids. V lost 2 bases to trimming and J lost 10 bases, with 11 bases between them.